This paragraph reports one TCR beta chain. The entry originates in a study of blood T cell repertoires in COVID-19. On the study more broadly: There were acute and convalescent COVID-19 samples, and they came from the United States, Italy and Spain. In each case, the material was cDNA or gDNA derived from T cells, B-cell-depleted T cells, or PBMCs.

The CDR3 sequence is 15 residues long. The V end lost 7 bases, the J end lost 7 bases, and 19 bases lay between the germline ends. Germline loops: CDR1 LNHDA, CDR2 SQIVND (reference sequence). Enrolment of Seattle patients took place during active infection, and they were followed longitudinally. Per the authors' pipeline: How many nucleated cells were present was estimated from reference gene primer amplification. Repertoires were generated with immunoSEQ multiplex PCR, while TCRdb's copy carries only in-frame clones and drops some. The V and J calls and clone size are taken from that table; D and trimming were inferred from the DNA. The sample yields about 310,000 clones, roughly 90% seen once.

The sample was peripheral blood. This chain uses TRBV19 with TRBJ1-4; no reliable D call. This receptor was identified in a woman aged 35 to 49 with COVID-19, enrolled during active disease. CDR3 protein: CASNGQRSFGEKLFF. CDR3 sequence (DNA): TGTGCCAGTAACGGCCAGCGATCGTTCGGTGAAAAACTGTTTTTT.